Below are 29 T cell receptor beta chains sequenced from a single sample in a study of blood T cell repertoires in COVID-19 (dated by TCRdb to the early 2020s). Library preparation was by the immunoSEQ multiplex PCR assay. The table comes from immuneACCESS by way of TCRdb, which keeps in-frame sequences with V and J called. Part of the clones is missing from these tables; in studies checked, under half for an unresolved V gene and the rest for unknown reasons. Here the sample has 260,000 or so clones; 81% occur a single time. Of the sample, roughly 8% falls within the top ten clones. The source material was peripheral blood. The receptors come from a woman aged 80 or older with COVID-19, enrolled during active disease.

This chain joins TRBV7-9 and TRBJ1-2; the D is unclear. The CDR3 runs to 11 residues. Germline V CDR1 and CDR2: SEHNR, FQNEAQ (reference sequence). Trimming left V 5 bases short and J 10 bases short, with 11 bases between. The CDR3 DNA reads TGTGCCAGCAGCCCAGGATGGTCCTACACCTTC. Translated, it gives CASSPGWSYTF.

This rearrangement joins TRBV25-1 to TRBJ1-1, with D maybe TRBD1 (6 bases). CDR1 and CDR2 from the germline V gene are MGHDK and SYGVNS. V was clipped by 4 bases and J by 1 base, with 16 bases between them. The CDR3 loop spans 16 amino acids. In nucleotides, the CDR3 is TGTGCCAGCAGTGCCCCACAGGGAAGTAGGAACACTGAAGCTTTCTTT. Residues: CASSAPQGSRNTEAFF.

This clone was detected only once. The genes are TRBV11-1 and TRBJ1-1; TRBD1 matches at 7 bases. Germline values: CDR1 SGHAT, CDR2 FQDESV (reference sequence). There are 15 residues in the CDR3. Trimming cost V 1 base and J 5 bases; bases outside gene matches: 7. CDR3 nucleotides: TGTGCCAGCAGCTTAGAGACAGGGATTGGGACTGAAGCTTTCTTT. Translated: CASSLETGIGTEAFF. Full variable domain (rest looked up from reference TRBV11-1 and TRBJ1-1): EAEVAQSPRYKITEKSQAVAFWCDPISGHATLYWYRQILGQGPELLVQFQDESVVDDSQLPKDRFSAERLKGVDSTLKIQPAELGDSAMYLCASSLETGIGTEAFFGQGTRLTVV.

The chain couples TRBV14 to TRBJ2-3; no clear D gene. This CDR3 contains 16 residues. Germline CDR1 is SGHDN and CDR2 is FVKESK. Trimming left V 1 base short and J 0 bases short, with 11 bases between. For the CDR3, the DNA is TGTGCCAGCAGCCAAGGATCCCAGATAAGCACAGATACGCAGTATTTT. Protein sequence: CASSQGSQISTDTQYF. Variable domain in full (rest from reference TRBV14 and TRBJ2-3): EAGVTQFPSHSVIEKGQTVTLRCDPISGHDNLYWYRRVMGKEIKFLLHFVKESKQDESGMPNNRFLAERTGGTYSTLKVQPAELEDSGVYFCASSQGSQISTDTQYFGPGTRLTVL.

The gene calls are TRBV5-1 and TRBJ1-6; D not certain. V was clipped by 0 bases and J by 7 bases, with 11 bases between them. The CDR3 contains 15 residues. CDR1 and CDR2 from the germline V gene are SGHRS and YFSETQ. CDR3 region: CASSLVPGGNSPLHF. In nucleotides, the CDR3 is TGCGCCAGCAGCTTGGTTCCGGGAGGGAATTCACCCCTCCACTTT.

This chain connects TRBV7-9 to TRBJ2-7; TRBD2 matches at 7 bases. This CDR3 has 12 amino acids. V dropped 4 bases and J dropped 6; count of bases not matched to a gene: 3. CDR1 SEHNR and CDR2 FQNEAQ come from the germline V gene (reference sequence). CDR3 sequence (DNA): TGTGCCAGCAGCTCGACTAGCTTCGAGCAGTACTTC. Amino acids: CASSSTSFEQYF.

Remarks on this clone: The sample contains more than one DNA sequence encoding this CDR3. The rearrangement links TRBV28 to TRBJ1-2; D not resolved. The CDR3 loop spans 11 amino acids. V was trimmed by 8 bases and J by 0 bases, leaving 4 bases between them. Germline V CDR1 and CDR2: MDHEN, SYDVKM. The DNA of the CDR3 is TGTGCCAGCCGGTCTAACTATGGCTACACCTTC. It codes for CASRSNYGYTF.

CDR3 sequence (DNA): TGTGCCAGCAGTCGGGGTCATGAGATTACCGGCGAGCAGTACTTC. Its protein product is CASSRGHEITGEQYF. This chain uses TRBV6-2 or TRBV6-3 with TRBJ2-7; TRBD2 might be the D (5 bases). CDR3 size: 15 residues. V shed 5 bases and J shed 6 bases, with 20 bases lying between them. CDR1 MNHEY and CDR2 SVGEGT come from the germline V gene.

This chain's CDR3 is CASSITAPGQGANNEKLFF. As DNA, the CDR3 is TGTGCCAGTAGTATAACGGCTCCGGGACAGGGGGCCAATAATGAAAAACTGTTTTTT. The V gene is TRBV19, the J gene TRBJ1-4; 12 bases fit TRBD1. V was clipped by 2 bases and J by 4 bases; unmatched bases: 11. CDR3 length: 19 residues. The germline CDR1 and CDR2 sequences are LNHDA and SQIVND (reference sequence). Full variable domain (missing parts from reference TRBV19 and TRBJ1-4): DGGITQSPKYLFRKEGQNVTLSCEQNLNHDAMYWYRQDPGQGLRLIYYSQIVNDFQKGDIAEGYSVSREKKESFPLTVTSAQKNPTAFYLCASSITAPGQGANNEKLFFGSGTQLSVL.

This clone appeared a few times. This sample includes further DNA sequences coding for the same CDR3. This sequence joins TRBV2 and TRBJ1-2; D is unresolved. CDR1 and CDR2 from the germline V gene are SNHLY and FYNNEI. The ends were cut back, 7 bases at V and 4 bases at J, with 7 bases in the middle. This CDR3 spans 11 amino acids. The CDR3 here is CASTRFYGYTF. CDR3 DNA: TGTGCCAGCACACGGTTCTATGGCTACACCTTC.

The chain couples TRBV4-2 to TRBJ2-2, with D tentatively TRBD2 (7 bases). V was cut by 3 bases and J by 1 base, with 12 bases left in between. The CDR3 is made up of 16 amino acids. Germline assignment: CDR1 LGHNA and CDR2 YNFKEQ. The CDR3 reads CASSQEAGQNTGELFF. In nucleotides, the CDR3 is TGTGCCAGCAGCCAGGAAGCGGGACAGAACACCGGGGAGCTGTTTTTT.

This chain connects TRBV24-1 to TRBJ2-6; D possibly corresponds to TRBD1 (6 bases). The CDR3 loop spans 15 amino acids. Germline lookup yields CDR1 KGHDR and CDR2 SFDVKD. Trimming shortened V by 5 bases and J by 2 bases, and 9 bases separated the two germline ends. In DNA, the CDR3 is TGTGCCACCAGTGGTAACAGGGCTGGGGCCAACGTCCTGACTTTC. Its protein product is CATSGNRAGANVLTF.

This clone has more than one count but fewer than ten. The rearrangement joins TRBV6-5 to TRBJ1-6; 10 nucleotides agree with TRBD1. The J segment lost 9 bases and the V segment lost 5 bases, leaving 7 bases of the junction unmatched. In germline, CDR1 is MNHEY, CDR2 SVGAGI. The CDR3 sequence is 15 residues long. The CDR3 DNA follows: TGTGCCAGCAGTCCAGAGGACAGGGGGTTTTCACCCCTCCACTTT. Its protein is CASSPEDRGFSPLHF.

This clone appeared a few times. V usage is TRBV30 and J usage is TRBJ2-4; 9 bases line up with TRBD1. After removal of 3 bases from V and 3 bases from J, the junction contained 3 bases not matched to a gene. This CDR3 region has 14 residues. Germline V gene data show CDR1 as GTSNPN and CDR2 as SVGIG (reference sequence). CDR3 DNA sequence: TGTGCCTGGAGACAGGGGGCCGGCAAAAACATTCAGTACTTC. Its translation: CAWRQGAGKNIQYF.

The chain couples TRBV28 to TRBJ1-3; D gene uncertain. Deletions cut 0 bases from V and 3 bases from J, with 6 bases between. Per germline, CDR1 MDHEN and CDR2 SYDVKM. This CDR3 region has 14 residues. The CDR3 sequence is CASSLWRVGNTIYF. Here the CDR3 DNA reads TGTGCCAGCAGTTTATGGCGGGTTGGAAACACCATATATTTT.

V is TRBV12-3 or TRBV12-4 and J is TRBJ2-7; D not certain. Trimming left V 5 bases short and J 3 bases short, with 2 bases between. CDR3 length equals 10 residues. CDR3 DNA sequence: TGTGCCAGCAGTCACTACGAGCAGTACTTC. Residues: CASSHYEQYF.

The V and J genes are TRBV7-2 and TRBJ1-6, with 7 bases fitting TRBD1. CDR1 and CDR2 from the germline V gene are SGHTA and FQGNSA. Trimming at V came to 0 bases and at J to 7 bases, leaving 6 bases not matched to a gene. The CDR3 extends over 16 amino acids. The CDR3 DNA reads as TGTGCCAGCAGCTTAGCGTCTCCGGGACAGAATTCACCCCTCCACTTT. It encodes CASSLASPGQNSPLHF.

The chain recombines TRBV3-1 (or the pseudogene TRBV3-2) with TRBJ2-7; 12 bases agree with TRBD1. V dropped 3 bases and J dropped 6; count of bases not matched to a gene: 3. The CDR3 loop spans 14 amino acids. CDR1 LGHDT and CDR2 YNNKEL come from the germline V gene (reference sequence). As DNA, the CDR3 is TGTGCCAGCAGCCAGTGGGACAGGGGGCTCGAGCAGTACTTC. Translated, it gives CASSQWDRGLEQYF.

This chain joins TRBV3-1 (or the pseudogene TRBV3-2) and TRBJ1-3; TRBD1 might be the D (6 bases). CDR3 size: 16 residues. Germline CDR1 and CDR2: LGHDT and YNNKEL (reference sequence). V lost 4 bases and J lost 4, with 17 bases in between. For the CDR3, the DNA is TGTGCCAGCAGCCCACAGGGTAGGGCAGCCGGAAACACCATATATTTT. Its translation is CASSPQGRAAGNTIYF.

This chain uses TRBV7-2 with TRBJ2-7; 14 nucleotides line up with TRBD2. The CDR3 has 15 amino acids. V was pared by 8 bases and J by 4 bases, with 7 bases of the junction left unmatched. CDR1 is SGHTA, CDR2 FQGNSA, per germline. This CDR3 reads CASGGTSGRYYEQYF. The CDR3 DNA sequence: TGTGCCAGCGGGGGGACTAGCGGGAGATATTACGAGCAGTACTTC.

This chain's CDR3 is CASSVREGGEQFF. Written as DNA, the CDR3 is TGTGCCAGCAGTGTGCGGGAGGGCGGGGAGCAGTTCTTC. The rearrangement uses TRBV25-1 and TRBJ2-1, with TRBD2 identical over 9 bases. Germline trimming cut 4 bases from V and 10 bases from J; bases unmatched to any gene: 5. This CDR3 has 13 amino acids. Per germline, CDR1 MGHDK and CDR2 SYGVNS.

The genes are TRBV12-3 or TRBV12-4 and TRBJ1-1; 7 nucleotides match TRBD1. The CDR3 length is 10 residues. V trimming: 9 bases; J trimming: 10 bases; junction bases outside the gene matches: 5. CDR3 in DNA: TGTGCCAGTTACAGGGGCCGAGCTTTCTTT. Translating it yields CASYRGRAFF.

The chain combines TRBV6-2 or TRBV6-3 with TRBJ1-5; D possibly corresponds to TRBD1 (6 bases). The V gene's germline CDR1 is MNHEY and CDR2 SVGEGT. The CDR3 length is 16 residues. Deletions cut 3 bases from V and 2 bases from J, with 14 bases between. The CDR3 spells CASSYGGGGGNQPQHF. The CDR3, as DNA: TGTGCCAGCAGTTATGGGGGCGGAGGTGGCAATCAGCCCCAGCATTTT.

This chain uses TRBV5-6 with TRBJ1-3; D gene unclear. Germline CDR1 is SGHDT and CDR2 is YYEEEE. The length of the CDR3 is 16 residues. Trimming took off 0 bases at V and 4 bases at J, with 14 bases between the two ends. The CDR3 DNA follows: TGTGCCAGCAGCTTGGAGGCCTTACAGCCAGGAAACACCATATATTTT. Protein: CASSLEALQPGNTIYF.

The chain couples TRBV5-8 to TRBJ1-2, with D tentatively TRBD1 (5 bases). The V end lost 9 bases, the J end lost 5 bases, and 23 bases lay between the germline ends. CDR3 length equals 15 residues. Looked up from germline, CDR1 is SGHTS and CDR2 is YDEGEE. CDR3 residues: CATLVTGTVNYGYTF. In DNA form, the CDR3 reads TGTGCCACTCTGGTCACTGGGACTGTGAATTATGGCTACACCTTC.

CDR3 sequence (DNA): TGTGCCACCACCTTGGGGGCGGTTAATGAAAAACTGTTTTTT. Protein sequence: CATTLGAVNEKLFF. The V gene is TRBV28, the J gene TRBJ1-4, with D possibly matching TRBD1 (6 bases). The CDR3 consists of 14 residues. Germline-derived CDR1 and CDR2 are MDHEN and SYDVKM. Trimming left V 10 bases short and J 4 bases short, with 16 bases between.

The rearrangement links TRBV5-1 to TRBJ2-2, with 12 bases that match TRBD2. V was pared by 0 bases and J by 6 bases, with 3 bases of the junction left unmatched. This CDR3 is built from 16 residues. The V gene's germline CDR1 is SGHRS and CDR2 YFSETQ. CDR3 nucleotides: TGCGCCAGCAGCTTGGGACTAGCGGGGGCCGCCGGGGAGCTGTTTTTT. Translated: CASSLGLAGAAGELFF.

This chain uses TRBV7-3 with TRBJ1-5; D remains ambiguous. CDR3 length: 13 amino acids. Trimming pared 2 bases from V and 7 bases from J, leaving 9 bases between. Germline CDR1 reads SGHTA; CDR2 reads FQGTGA. CDR3 sequence (DNA): TGTGCCAGCAGCTTACGTCCAGGACAGCCCCAGCATTTT. This gives the protein CASSLRPGQPQHF.

The chain couples TRBV6-2 or TRBV6-3 to TRBJ2-1; 8 bases are a match to TRBD1. Germline V gives CDR1 MNHEY, CDR2 SVGEGT. Germline trimming cut 6 bases from V and 7 bases from J; bases unmatched to any gene: 5. This CDR3 region has 13 residues. The CDR3 spells CASSRTGFNEQFF. The CDR3 DNA follows: TGTGCCAGCAGCCGGACAGGGTTTAATGAGCAGTTCTTC.